One and the same sample provided the 23 T cell receptor beta chains below, sequenced in a study of B cell selection in AIRE deficiency. Sorting defined conventional CD4 T cells as CD4+CD127+. The data were produced by immunoSEQ multiplex PCR, yet TCRdb's version contains in-frame clones alone and is incomplete. The data show about 23,000 clones, 95% to 98% seen once. The source material was conventional CD4+ T cells sorted from PBMCs. All receptors come from a human donor with AIRE deficiency.

V and J are TRBV20-1 and TRBJ2-1, with D tentatively TRBD2 (6 bases). The CDR3 is 10 amino acids. The V end was cut by 6 bases, the J end by 13 bases, with 13 bases between. Germline V gives CDR1 DFQATT, CDR2 SNEGSKA (reference sequence). CDR3 amino acids: CSALRETQFF. CDR3 DNA sequence: TGCAGTGCGCTCCGGGAGACTCAGTTCTTC.

The V and J genes are TRBV18 and TRBJ2-1, with D hard to call. With 2 bases removed from V and 4 bases from J, the gap between germline ends came to 9 bases. Germline values: CDR1 KGHSH, CDR2 LQKENI. This CDR3 comprises 14 residues. CDR3 in amino acids: CASSPDEVYNEQFF. The CDR3 nucleotides are TGTGCCAGCTCACCAGATGAGGTTTACAATGAGCAGTTCTTC.

The chain has TRBV7-6 and TRBJ2-7, with a weak D call TRBD2 (6 bases). Germline V gene lookup returns CDR1 SGHVS and CDR2 FNYEAQ. This CDR3 has 15 amino acids. V gave up 1 base and J gave up 2 bases, with 12 bases separating them. The DNA for the CDR3 is TGTGCCAGCAGCTTAGGTCCTAGCGCCCCCTACGAGCAGTACTTC. It yields the protein CASSLGPSAPYEQYF.

This clone was seen a single time. The chain combines TRBV2 with TRBJ2-3, with TRBD2 matching over 7 bases. Germline V gene data show CDR1 as SNHLY and CDR2 as FYNNEI. Unmatched junction bases numbered 22, after V lost 6 bases and J lost 1 base. The CDR3 runs to 20 residues. The CDR3 DNA follows: TGTGCCAGCAGGTCGGGGAGGGCGGGGAGAGTTTTTCACGGCACAGATACGCAGTATTTT. Translated: CASRSGRAGRVFHGTDTQYF.

This sequence joins TRBV6-1 and TRBJ2-1; tentatively, D is TRBD1 or TRBD2 (5 bases each). Germline V CDR1 and CDR2: MNHNS, SASEGT. The CDR3 covers 16 residues. The germline V and J ends were trimmed by 1 base and 8 bases, with 18 bases remaining between them. CDR3 nucleotide sequence: TGTGCCAGCAGTGAAGTGGGACGTCGGTTTTCGGATGAGCAGTTCTTC. Encoded protein: CASSEVGRRFSDEQFF.

The V and J genes are TRBV4-3 and TRBJ2-1; D remains unclear. V lost 0 bases to trimming and J lost 4 bases, with 10 bases between them. The CDR3 is 15 amino acids. The V gene's germline CDR1 is LGHNA and CDR2 YSLEER. In DNA form, the CDR3 reads TGCGCCAGCAGCCAAGAATGGGCGGTTTACAATGAGCAGTTCTTC. This sequence encodes CASSQEWAVYNEQFF.

The rearrangement links TRBV5-4 to TRBJ2-1; possibly TRBD2 for D (5 bases). V was cut by 0 bases and J by 2 bases, with 15 bases left in between. From germline, CDR1 is SGHNT and CDR2 YYREEE (reference sequence). The CDR3 sequence is 17 residues long. The CDR3 region has the DNA TGTGCCAGCAGCTTGGCCCTAGGGCAGACTACCTACAATGAGCAGTTCTTC. Its protein product is CASSLALGQTTYNEQFF.

V is TRBV7-8 and J is TRBJ1-3; D gene unclear. From germline, CDR1 is SGHVS and CDR2 FQNEAQ. There are 16 residues in the CDR3. V was trimmed by 5 bases and J by 0 bases, leaving 14 bases between them. This chain's CDR3 is CASSPRRGDSGNTIYF. For the CDR3, the DNA is TGTGCCAGCAGCCCCCGCCGCGGAGACTCTGGAAACACCATATATTTT. Using reference TRBV7-8 and TRBJ1-3 for the parts outside the CDR3, the full variable domain is GAGVSQSPRYKVAKRGQDVALRCDPISGHVSLFWYQQALGQGPEFLTYFQNEAQLDKSGLPSDRFFAERPEGSVSTLKIQRTQQEDSAVYLCASSPRRGDSGNTIYFGEGSWLTVV.

The V gene is TRBV19, the J gene TRBJ2-2; D is possibly TRBD2 (6 bases). The CDR3 runs to 16 residues. Trimming removed 3 bases at V and 0 bases at J, with 11 bases between. Germline-derived CDR1 and CDR2 are LNHDA and SQIVND (reference sequence). In DNA, the CDR3 is TGTGCCAGTAGTATTGCTGGGACTTCGAACACCGGGGAGCTGTTTTTT. Translated: CASSIAGTSNTGELFF.

This clone is a singleton in its sample. This chain uses TRBV4-3 with TRBJ1-1; D gene unclear. The CDR3 consists of 15 residues. Trimming shortened V by 0 bases and J by 2 bases, and 10 bases separated the two germline ends. Germline V lookup: CDR1 LGHNA, CDR2 YSLEER. For the CDR3, the DNA is TGCGCCAGCAGCCAAGACCGGGCTATCAACACTGAAGCTTTCTTT. It yields the protein CASSQDRAINTEAFF.

The rearrangement uses TRBV11-3 and TRBJ2-1; D perhaps matches TRBD2 (6 bases). The CDR3 consists of 14 residues. V dropped 5 bases and J dropped 9 bases, with 17 bases sitting between them. Germline V gene data show CDR1 as SGHNT and CDR2 as YENEEA. The CDR3 reads CASSISRLEGEQFF. The CDR3 coding sequence is TGTGCCAGCAGCATCTCTCGACTAGAAGGTGAGCAGTTCTTC.

The rearrangement joins TRBV5-1 to TRBJ2-3; tentatively, D is TRBD1 (6 bases). V was cut by 2 bases and J by 0 bases, with 16 bases left in between. The germline gives CDR1 SGHRS, CDR2 YFSETQ. This CDR3 spans 17 amino acids. The CDR3 loop reads CASSFISQGSSTDTQYF. The CDR3 DNA sequence: TGCGCCAGCAGCTTCATTTCCCAGGGGTCTAGCACAGATACGCAGTATTTT.

J is TRBJ2-3 and V is TRBV10-3, with D maybe TRBD2 (5 bases). V was shortened by 2 bases and J by 0 bases, with 9 bases between the two germline ends. The CDR3 totals 15 residues. Germline loops: CDR1 ENHRY, CDR2 SYGVKD. The CDR3 region is CAISEDSASTDTQYF. CDR3 sequence (DNA): TGTGCCATCAGTGAGGATAGCGCAAGCACAGATACGCAGTATTTT.

This chain joins TRBV4-3 and TRBJ1-3; 8 bases are a match to TRBD1. Germline V gene sequence: CDR1 LGHNA, CDR2 YSLEER. V dropped 2 bases and J dropped 0; count of bases not matched to a gene: 9. This CDR3 contains 18 residues. Here the CDR3 DNA reads TGCGCCAGCAGCCAACATCCGGGACAGGAGTCCTCTGGAAACACCATATATTTT. This codes for CASSQHPGQESSGNTIYF.

The chain has TRBV6-5 and TRBJ1-4; D remains unclear. This CDR3 contains 13 residues. V was clipped by 6 bases and J by 2 bases, with 7 bases between them. Germline V gene lookup returns CDR1 MNHEY and CDR2 SVGAGI. The CDR3 spells CASRGLTNEKLFF. CDR3 in DNA: TGTGCCAGCAGGGGTTTGACTAATGAAAAACTGTTTTTT.

The gene calls are TRBV19 and TRBJ2-7; 11 nucleotides align to TRBD1. Germline V gene lookup returns CDR1 LNHDA and CDR2 SQIVND (reference sequence). The CDR3 loop spans 15 amino acids. V was pared by 4 bases and J by 2 bases, with 4 bases of the junction left unmatched. CDR3 coding DNA: TGTGCCAGTAGTAGTGGACAGGGGGCAACCTACGAGCAGTACTTC. It specifies CASSSGQGATYEQYF.

This chain uses TRBV6-5 with TRBJ1-2; D unresolved. Deletions cut 8 bases from V and 3 bases from J, with 13 bases between. Germline-derived CDR1 and CDR2 are MNHEY and SVGAGI. This CDR3 contains 13 residues. The CDR3 DNA reads TGTGCCAGCGGGGAAATATGGGACTATGGCTACACCTTC. Its protein product is CASGEIWDYGYTF.

This rearrangement joins TRBV23-1 to TRBJ2-7; 8 bases agree with TRBD2. TRBV23-1 is marked as an open reading frame, function uncertain. J lost 4 bases, V lost 8 bases, and 13 bases had no gene match. There are 15 residues in the CDR3. The CDR3, as DNA: TGCGCCAGCGGACGAGCGCGGGAGGATGAGTACGAGCAGTACTTC. The encoded protein is CASGRAREDEYEQYF.

The V and J genes are TRBV7-2 and TRBJ2-2, with 8 bases lining up with TRBD1. The V and J ends lost 5 bases and 2 bases, in that order; junction bases with no gene match: 7. This CDR3 has 16 amino acids. Germline V CDR1 and CDR2: SGHTA, FQGNSA. CDR3 sequence (DNA): TGTGCCAGCAGCGCACAGGGGGTGGTAAACACCGGGGAGCTGTTTTTT. The encoded protein is CASSAQGVVNTGELFF.

V and J are TRBV4-3 and TRBJ2-7, with D perhaps matching TRBD2 (5 bases). Germline V gene lookup returns CDR1 LGHNA and CDR2 YSLEER. Trimming stripped 2 bases from V and 3 bases from J, with 14 bases between. The CDR3 covers 15 residues. The CDR3 nucleotides are TGCGCCAGCAGCCAACTAGCTTACTCACTCTACGAGCAGTACTTC. It translates to CASSQLAYSLYEQYF.

This clone was observed a single time. This rearrangement joins TRBV7-2 to TRBJ1-6; tentative D call: TRBD1 (6 bases). Trimming removed 4 bases at V and 8 bases at J, with 18 bases between. CDR3 length equals 16 residues. CDR1 and CDR2 from the germline V gene are SGHTA and FQGNSA. The CDR3 DNA reads TGTGCCAGCAGCTACAGTTGGGCGGGGGGCCATTCACCCCTCCACTTT. Translation gives CASSYSWAGGHSPLHF.

The rearrangement joins TRBV7-9 to TRBJ2-7; 7 bases line up with TRBD1. CDR1 is SEHNR and CDR2 is FQNEAQ in the germline V gene (reference sequence). The CDR3 runs 13 residues. V lost 5 bases to trimming and J lost 5 bases; unmatched junction nucleotides: 6. Here the CDR3 reads CASSKGARDEQYF. The CDR3 DNA reads as TGTGCCAGCAGCAAGGGGGCGCGGGACGAGCAGTACTTC.

The V and J genes are TRBV28 and TRBJ1-1, with D unclear. Germline V CDR1 and CDR2: MDHEN, SYDVKM. There are 14 residues in the CDR3. V gave up 5 bases and J gave up 4 bases, with 14 bases separating them. For the CDR3, the DNA is TGTGCCAGCAGTCCGAACGGAGGACTCACTGAAGCTTTCTTT. Its protein product is CASSPNGGLTEAFF.